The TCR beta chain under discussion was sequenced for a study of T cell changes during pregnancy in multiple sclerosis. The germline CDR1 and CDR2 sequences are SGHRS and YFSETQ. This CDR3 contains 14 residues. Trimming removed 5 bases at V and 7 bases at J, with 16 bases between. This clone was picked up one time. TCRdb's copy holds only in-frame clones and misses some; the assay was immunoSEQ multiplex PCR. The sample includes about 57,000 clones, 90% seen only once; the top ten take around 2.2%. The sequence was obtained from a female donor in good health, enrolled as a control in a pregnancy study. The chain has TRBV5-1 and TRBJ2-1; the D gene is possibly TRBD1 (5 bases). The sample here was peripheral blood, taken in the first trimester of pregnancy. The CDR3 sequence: CASREQVGLNEQFF. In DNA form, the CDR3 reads TGCGCCAGCAGAGAACAGGTGGGGTTGAATGAGCAGTTCTTC. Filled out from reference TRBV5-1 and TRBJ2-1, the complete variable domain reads KAGVTQTPRYLIKTRGQQVTLSCSPISGHRSVSWYQQTPGQGLQFLFEYFSETQRNKGNFPGRFSGRQFSNSRSEMNVSTLELGDSALYLCASREQVGLNEQFFGPGTRLTVL.